This TCR beta chain was profiled in a study of shared clonotypes between healthy human individuals. V was clipped by 2 bases and J by 15 bases, with 20 bases between them. This CDR3 is built from 14 residues. The germline CDR1 and CDR2 sequences are MDHEN and SYDVKM. Profiling relied on immunoSEQ multiplex PCR, and the TCRdb table lists in-frame clones only, not all of them. This repertoire shows under 600,000 clones, around three quarters found once; its top ten account for around 11%. The receptor comes from a woman aged 35 to 49 in good health. Some clones in this sample may be carry-over from other donors' samples. The V and J genes are TRBV28 and TRBJ2-1; perhaps D is TRBD1 or TRBD2 (5 bases each). The sequencing input was PBMCs. This CDR3 reads CASSLKSAGTWTFF. CDR3 sequence (DNA): TGTGCCAGCAGTTTAAAGAGCGCCGGGACGTGGACGTTCTTC.